A few counts support the clone carrying this TCR beta chain. What it binds is unknown. CDR1 is SEHNR, CDR2 FQNEAQ, per germline (reference sequence). With 4 bases clipped from V and 7 bases from J, the junction kept 4 bases outside the gene matches. The CDR3 extends over 14 amino acids. Template-switching 5'RACE yielded the TCR cDNA; a universal primer site and UMIs were added in the process. Each CDR3 protein is one row after TCRdb ran MiXCR on the 5' RACE reads. The table has roughly 250,000 distinct CDR3 sequences, roughly 13% seen once. The source of the sample is a study of T cells after yellow fever vaccination. Study-level background: The fractions with low cell numbers were processed using SMART-Seq v4 Ultra Low Input. Study outcomes and limitations: Clones that expanded after primary vaccination mostly reappeared after the booster (approximately 96% CD4, 88% CD8).

Sequences were derived from CD4+ T cells sorted from PBMCs, sampled 45 days after the yellow fever booster vaccination. The rearrangement joins TRBV7-9 to TRBJ1-4, with 9 bases lining up with TRBD1. The receptor was derived from a man aged 25-45 years who received the YFV17D yellow fever vaccine. CDR3 nucleotide sequence: TGTGCCAGCAGCTCGGGACAGGGACGTGAAAAACTGTTTTTT. It translates to CASSSGQGREKLFF.